A single sample is the source of the 12 T cell receptor beta chains below, sequenced in a study of a mutant IDH1 vaccine in newly diagnosed glioma (dated by TCRdb to the early 2020s). These receptors lack a known antigen. Libraries came from the immunoSEQ multiplex PCR assay. As stored in TCRdb, this immuneACCESS dataset retains in-frame rearrangements with V and J assigned. A fraction of the clones does not appear; measured against another copy, unresolved V genes explain less than half of the discrepancy, and the remainder lacks a known reason. In all, the sample holds under 150,000 clones, and 90% of those were seen once. The ten largest clones represent around 0.61% of the sample. The sample's time point label, in plain terms: week 11, during vaccination. Each vaccine dose was 300 ug of a 20-mer mutant IDH1 peptide in Montanide, given subcutaneously with topical imiquimod. The material was PBMCs, obtained from a glioma patient whose treatment included an IDH1 peptide vaccine. These receptors came from a woman aged 45-59 years with glioma.

This clone was detected a few times. The rearrangement links TRBV30 to TRBJ2-5, with TRBD2 identical over 10 bases. CDR1 GTSNPN and CDR2 SVGIG come from the germline V gene (reference sequence). J gave up 6 bases and V 0 bases, and 7 bases lay outside the gene matches. This CDR3 has 15 residues. As DNA, the CDR3 is TGTGCCTGGAGTGTACCTAGCGGGAGCGGAAAGACCCAGTACTTC. Its protein is CAWSVPSGSGKTQYF.

V gene TRBV1 combines with J gene TRBJ1-5; TRBD1 is taken as the D call from the table, unchecked against the DNA. TRBV1 counts as a pseudogene. The CDR3 has 16 residues. CDR3 amino acids: CTSSQDLIGGNQPQHF. As DNA, the CDR3 is TGCACCAGCAGCCAAGATCTGATAGGGGGAAATCAGCCCCAGCATTTT.

V is TRBV11-2 and J is TRBJ2-7; 10 nucleotides match TRBD1. Germline V CDR1 and CDR2: SGHAT, FQNNGV. The V and J ends lost 3 bases and 3 bases, in that order; junction bases with no gene match: 2. The CDR3 has 14 residues. The CDR3 DNA reads as TGTGCCAGCAGCTTTCGGGACAGGGGCTACGAGCAGTACTTC. Its translation is CASSFRDRGYEQYF.

The J gene is TRBJ1-1, the V gene TRBV7-8; the D is unclear. Germline V gene lookup returns CDR1 SGHVS and CDR2 FQNEAQ. CDR3 length equals 14 residues. The V and J ends lost 5 bases and 1 base respectively, with 11 bases between them. The CDR3 is CASSPHKANTEAFF. The CDR3 bases are TGTGCCAGCAGCCCCCACAAGGCGAACACTGAAGCTTTCTTT.

The chain recombines TRBV5-1 with TRBJ2-1, with D hard to call. CDR1 SGHRS and CDR2 YFSETQ come from the germline V gene. The CDR3 is 15 amino acids. The V and J ends lost 4 bases and 5 bases respectively, with 16 bases between them. CDR3 nucleotides: TGCGCCAGCAGCGCTCCGGGTGACCGTAACAATGAGCAGTTCTTC. As protein: CASSAPGDRNNEQFF.

CDR3 sequence (DNA): TGTGCCTGGGGTCTAGCGGGAGGGAGCTACGAGCAGTACTTC. Protein: CAWGLAGGSYEQYF. The rearrangement links TRBV30 to TRBJ2-7; 12 nucleotides match TRBD2. The V gene's germline CDR1 is GTSNPN and CDR2 SVGIG (reference sequence). V dropped 5 bases and J dropped 3; count of bases not matched to a gene: 5. The CDR3 has 14 amino acids.

The rearrangement links TRBV5-1 to TRBJ2-7; 9 bases match TRBD1. The CDR3 runs to 19 residues. The junction had 20 bases not matched to a gene; V was cut back by 4 bases and J by 3 bases. CDR1 is SGHRS, CDR2 YFSETQ, per germline. The DNA for the CDR3 is TGCGCCAGCAGCAAAGGGACAGGGCATAGGTCCGCAAGTCTCTACGAGCAGTACTTC. It translates to CASSKGTGHRSASLYEQYF.

This chain links TRBV7-9 with TRBJ2-1; no firm D call. This CDR3 has 13 residues. Germline V gene data show CDR1 as SEHNR and CDR2 as FQNEAQ (reference sequence). The germline V and J ends were trimmed by 1 base and 5 bases, with 6 bases remaining between them. CDR3 amino acids: CASSLGVHNEQFF. Written as DNA, the CDR3 is TGTGCCAGCAGCTTAGGGGTCCACAATGAGCAGTTCTTC.

V and J are TRBV4-1 and TRBJ2-1; the D gene is possibly TRBD2 (6 bases). The length of the CDR3 is 13 residues. CDR1 and CDR2 from the germline V gene are MGHRA and YSYEKL. Between the trimmed V and J ends, which lost 5 bases and 8 bases, there was a span of 13 bases. As DNA, the CDR3 is TGCGCCAGCAGCTACCGGGGGACCGATGAGCAGTTCTTC. Translated, it gives CASSYRGTDEQFF.

The chain carries TRBV11-2 and TRBJ2-4; TRBD2 aligns across 7 bases. The CDR3 sequence is 16 residues long. CDR1 SGHAT and CDR2 FQNNGV come from the germline V gene. Trimming cost V 1 base and J 0 bases; bases outside gene matches: 3. The CDR3 DNA follows: TGTGCCAGCAGCTTAGTGGGGGGGTTAGCCAAAAACATTCAGTACTTC. Translation: CASSLVGGLAKNIQYF.

The chain has TRBV18 and TRBJ1-4; D is perhaps TRBD1 (5 bases). Germline V gene sequence: CDR1 KGHSH, CDR2 LQKENI. CDR3 length equals 15 residues. V was clipped by 0 bases and J by 8 bases, with 13 bases between them. Here the CDR3 reads CASSPPGQKDEKLFF. CDR3 nucleotides: TGTGCCAGCTCACCACCGGGGCAGAAGGACGAAAAACTGTTTTTT.

V gene TRBV10-1 combines with J gene TRBJ2-3; TRBD2 matches 9 bases. V was pared by 6 bases and J by 4 bases, with 11 bases of the junction left unmatched. Germline assignment: CDR1 WNHNN and CDR2 SYGVQD (reference sequence). The CDR3 is 16 amino acids. This chain's CDR3 is CASSRSAGLAADTQYF. The CDR3 DNA sequence: TGCGCCAGCAGCCGATCTGCGGGACTAGCCGCAGATACGCAGTATTTT.